A single sample is the source of the 30 T cell receptor beta chains below, sequenced in a study of blood T cell repertoires in COVID-19. Profiled with immunoSEQ multiplex PCR; TCRdb holds only in-frame clones, not every one. The sample consists of a few hundred thousand clones, roughly 90% of them appearing once. Source material: PBMCs or T cells enriched from blood (not recorded which). The receptors stem from a woman in her forties or fifties who had been exposed to COVID-19.

The chain employs TRBV19 and TRBJ1-2, with a weak D call TRBD1 (6 bases). Trimming pared 3 bases from V and 8 bases from J, leaving 10 bases between. The germline gives CDR1 LNHDA, CDR2 SQIVND (reference sequence). The CDR3 runs to 12 residues. The CDR3 region is CASSMQGTGYTF. CDR3 DNA sequence: TGTGCCAGTAGTATGCAGGGGACGGGCTACACCTTC.

About this clone: One junction end does not reproduce the germline sequence, and a read error may be involved. This sequence joins TRBV29-1 and TRBJ2-3; 14 nucleotides agree with TRBD2. Germline assignment: CDR1 SQVTM and CDR2 ANQGSEA. The CDR3 is 12 amino acids. The CDR3 DNA follows: TGCAGCGGGGGGACTAGCGGGGGCCCAAATGATTTT. Translated, it gives CSGGTSGGPNDF.

The chain uses TRBV2 and TRBJ1-3; D possibly corresponds to TRBD1 (6 bases). CDR3 length: 18 residues. Germline assignment: CDR1 SNHLY and CDR2 FYNNEI. V shed 7 bases and J shed 0 bases, with 22 bases lying between them. CDR3 loop: CASNWNSRDNSSGNTIYF. Written as DNA, the CDR3 is TGTGCCAGCAATTGGAACTCACGGGACAACTCCTCTGGAAACACCATATATTTT.

This chain uses TRBV28 with TRBJ2-7, with D perhaps TRBD2 (5 bases). Trimming cost V 2 bases and J 0 bases, with 8 bases left between them. Germline lookup yields CDR1 MDHEN and CDR2 SYDVKM. The CDR3 is 14 amino acids. CDR3 amino acids: CASSLVGNSYEQYF. As DNA, the CDR3 is TGTGCCAGCAGTTTAGTCGGGAACTCCTACGAGCAGTACTTC. Together with reference TRBV28 and TRBJ2-7, the CDR3 gives the full variable domain: DVKVTQSSRYLVKRTGEKVFLECVQDMDHENMFWYRQDPGLGLRLIYFSYDVKMKEKGDIPEGYSVSREKKERFSLILESASTNQTSMYLCASSLVGNSYEQYFGPGTRLTVT.

This clone turned up a few times. This sequence joins TRBV28 and TRBJ2-7, with 8 bases matching TRBD1. J lost 0 bases, V lost 5 bases, and 6 bases had no gene match. Germline V gene sequence: CDR1 MDHEN, CDR2 SYDVKM. This CDR3 is 15 amino acids long. CDR3 DNA: TGTGCCAGCAGTATACCGGGACAGGTCTCCTACGAGCAGTACTTC. Protein sequence: CASSIPGQVSYEQYF.

The chain joins TRBV29-1 to TRBJ2-5; D not certain. The V end was cut by 7 bases, the J end by 4 bases, with 19 bases between. The CDR3 totals 14 residues. CDR1 SQVTM and CDR2 ANQGSEA come from the germline V gene. The CDR3 sequence: CSASGSASGETQYF. The CDR3 DNA is TGCAGCGCTTCCGGGTCCGCTTCGGGAGAGACCCAGTACTTC.

This rearrangement joins TRBV7-9 to TRBJ1-1; a possible D gene is TRBD1 (6 bases). CDR3 length: 11 residues. Germline assignment: CDR1 SEHNR and CDR2 FQNEAQ (reference sequence). V lost 5 bases and J 7 bases, leaving 8 bases between the germline ends. The CDR3, as DNA: TGTGCCAGCAGCCAGGGGCGTGAAGCTTTCTTT. It encodes CASSQGREAFF. Based on the CDR3 plus reference TRBV7-9 and TRBJ1-1, the full variable domain is DTGVSQNPRHKITKRGQNVTFRCDPISEHNRLYWYRQTLGQGPEFLTYFQNEAQLEKSRLLSDRFSAERPKGSFSTLEIQRTEQGDSAMYLCASSQGREAFFGQGTRLTVV.

This rearrangement joins TRBV7-6 to TRBJ2-1; maybe TRBD1 (5 bases). The germline V and J ends were trimmed by 0 bases and 5 bases, with 14 bases remaining between them. Germline assignment: CDR1 SGHVS and CDR2 FNYEAQ. The CDR3 contains 16 residues. In nucleotides, the CDR3 is TGTGCCAGCAGCTTAGCGGGATTTTGGGGCCACAATGAGCAGTTCTTC. Encoded protein: CASSLAGFWGHNEQFF.

The J gene is TRBJ2-7, the V gene TRBV4-1; TRBD1 matches 8 bases. The CDR3 is 14 residues long. CDR1 is MGHRA and CDR2 is YSYEKL in the germline V gene. Trimming took 4 bases from V and 3 from J; bases not matched to a gene: 5. The chain's CDR3 is CASSLRDRFYEQYF. For the CDR3, the DNA is TGCGCCAGCAGCCTGCGGGACAGGTTCTACGAGCAGTACTTC.

The chain employs TRBV18 and TRBJ2-7; 8 bases are shared with TRBD1. V trimming: 1 base; J trimming: 1 base; junction bases outside the gene matches: 6. CDR3 length: 16 amino acids. Germline V gene sequence: CDR1 KGHSH, CDR2 LQKENI. In DNA form, the CDR3 reads TGTGCCAGCTCACCACGAGTTCAGGGGGCATCCTACGAGCAGTACTTC. Its translation is CASSPRVQGASYEQYF. Drawing the rest from reference TRBV18 and TRBJ2-7, the complete variable domain is NAGVMQNPRHLVRRRGQEARLRCSPMKGHSHVYWYRQLPEEGLKFMVYLQKENIIDESGMPKERFSAEFPKEGPSILRIQQVVRGDSAAYFCASSPRVQGASYEQYFGPGTRLTVT.

This chain connects TRBV4-1 to TRBJ2-1, with D unclear. The CDR3 is 14 residues long. Germline lookup yields CDR1 MGHRA and CDR2 YSYEKL. Trimming took 2 bases from V and 6 from J, leaving 11 bases between them. The CDR3 sequence is CASSQHPQVNEQFF. Written as DNA, the CDR3 is TGCGCCAGCAGCCAACACCCTCAGGTCAATGAGCAGTTCTTC.

The chain links TRBV28 to TRBJ2-7; 7 bases map to TRBD2. The CDR3 runs 14 residues. After removal of 10 bases from V and 2 bases from J, the junction contained 11 bases not matched to a gene. Germline V lookup: CDR1 MDHEN, CDR2 SYDVKM. The CDR3 region is CATIRAGSAYEQYF. CDR3 coding DNA: TGTGCCACCATCCGAGCGGGGAGCGCCTACGAGCAGTACTTC.

The J gene is TRBJ2-7, the V gene TRBV12-3 or TRBV12-4; D gene ambiguous. The V end was cut by 6 bases, the J end by 1 base, with 10 bases between. The CDR3 loop spans 13 amino acids. CDR3 loop: CASRKTRSYEQYF. As DNA, the CDR3 is TGTGCCAGCAGGAAGACAAGATCCTACGAGCAGTACTTC.

The chain couples TRBV28 to TRBJ2-5; TRBD2 might be the D (6 bases). Trimming left V 0 bases short and J 5 bases short, with 10 bases between. The CDR3 spans 14 residues. Germline loops: CDR1 MDHEN, CDR2 SYDVKM. CDR3 loop: CASSLWVRGETQYF. Here the CDR3 DNA reads TGTGCCAGCAGTTTATGGGTACGGGGGGAGACCCAGTACTTC.

CDR3 nucleotide sequence: TGTGCCAGTAGTATCATGGCAGGGGCTTATAGCAATCAGCCCCAGCATTTT. This sequence encodes CASSIMAGAYSNQPQHF. The chain is built from TRBV19 and TRBJ1-5; D may be TRBD1 (6 bases). Germline assignment: CDR1 LNHDA and CDR2 SQIVND (reference sequence). Trimming removed 3 bases from V and 0 bases from J, with 15 bases in between. The CDR3 is made up of 17 amino acids.

The rearrangement joins TRBV3-1 (or the pseudogene TRBV3-2) to TRBJ2-1; 10 bases are shared with TRBD2. The CDR3 covers 15 residues. In germline, CDR1 is LGHDT, CDR2 YNNKEL (reference sequence). The V segment lost 2 bases and the J segment 9 bases; nucleotides outside the gene matches: 7. The CDR3 reads CASSQFSGGPSEQFF. The CDR3 DNA sequence: TGTGCCAGCAGCCAATTTAGCGGGGGGCCCAGTGAGCAGTTCTTC.

Only a few counts were recorded for this clone. The chain couples TRBV5-1 to TRBJ1-1; 8 bases agree with TRBD1. The CDR3 contains 15 residues. The V gene's germline CDR1 is SGHRS and CDR2 YFSETQ. With 5 bases clipped from V and 1 base from J, the junction kept 7 bases outside the gene matches. The CDR3 loop is CASSSQGAGNTEAFF. In nucleotides, the CDR3 is TGCGCCAGCAGTTCCCAGGGGGCGGGGAACACTGAAGCTTTCTTT.

The CDR3 DNA reads TGTGCCAGCAGTTTATCTGGACATAACATGAACACTGAAGCTTTCTTT. Translating it yields CASSLSGHNMNTEAFF. The chain links TRBV27 to TRBJ1-1, with D possibly being TRBD1 (5 bases). This CDR3 has 16 residues. V lost 0 bases and J 0 bases, leaving 11 bases between the germline ends. Germline loops: CDR1 MNHEY, CDR2 SMNVEV (reference sequence).

The rearrangement joins TRBV21-1 to TRBJ2-1; TRBD1 is the table's D call, not checked against the DNA. TRBV21-1 is tagged as a pseudogene. This CDR3 comprises 15 residues. CDR3: CASSKLTTGPNEQFF. CDR3 in DNA: TGTGCCAGCAGCAAACTTACAACAGGGCCTAATGAGCAGTTCTTC.

J is TRBJ2-5 and V is TRBV2, with 11 bases fitting TRBD2. CDR3 length: 14 residues. Germline CDR1 is SNHLY and CDR2 is FYNNEI. Unmatched junction bases numbered 5, after V lost 6 bases and J lost 5 bases. CDR3 nucleotides: TGTGCCAGCAGCGGGACTAGCGGCCGGGAGACCCAGTACTTC. Its protein is CASSGTSGRETQYF.

V and J are TRBV5-1 and TRBJ1-6; D is uncertain. The CDR3 has 14 amino acids. Germline V gives CDR1 SGHRS, CDR2 YFSETQ. V lost 7 bases, J lost 8 bases, and 16 bases lay in between. Here the CDR3 reads CASAGTIEDSPLHF. The CDR3 bases are TGCGCCAGCGCCGGCACAATCGAGGATTCACCCCTCCACTTT.

The chain carries TRBV7-6 and TRBJ2-5; 9 nucleotides agree with TRBD2. The CDR3 is 16 residues long. Trimming at V came to 1 base and at J to 4 bases, leaving 7 bases not matched to a gene. Germline V lookup: CDR1 SGHVS, CDR2 FNYEAQ. DNA for the CDR3: TGTGCCAGCAGCTTAGATGCTAGCGGGGTCGGAGAGACCCAGTACTTC. This encodes CASSLDASGVGETQYF.

The V gene is TRBV7-2, the J gene TRBJ2-1, with TRBD2 identical over 7 bases. This CDR3 has 17 amino acids. From germline, CDR1 is SGHTA and CDR2 FQGNSA. Trimming removed 1 base from V and 7 bases from J; junction bases left unmatched: 13. The DNA for the CDR3 is TGTGCCAGCAGCTTAGTGAGTCTAGCGGCTAAGTTGAATGAGCAGTTCTTC. Amino acid sequence: CASSLVSLAAKLNEQFF.

This sequence joins TRBV5-5 and TRBJ2-5, with TRBD1 as a possible D gene (6 bases). The CDR3 length is 15 residues. Trimming cost V 0 bases and J 3 bases, with 12 bases left between them. Germline CDR1 SGHKS, CDR2 YYEKEE (reference sequence). This chain's CDR3 is CASSLAGTTKETQYF. The CDR3 nucleotides read TGTGCCAGCAGCTTGGCCGGGACAACTAAAGAGACCCAGTACTTC.

The chain joins TRBV9 to TRBJ1-3; 7 bases line up with TRBD1. This CDR3 has 16 residues. The germline gives CDR1 SGDLS, CDR2 YYNGEE. V lost 0 bases, J lost 0 bases, and 3 bases stayed unmatched. The CDR3 sequence is CASSVGTGYSGNTIYF. The CDR3 DNA follows: TGTGCCAGCAGCGTAGGGACAGGATACTCTGGAAACACCATATATTTT.

This CDR3 is CASSPGTGSHGYTF. The CDR3 region has the DNA TGTGCCAGCAGCCCCGGGACAGGGAGCCATGGCTACACCTTC. The rearrangement joins TRBV5-6 to TRBJ1-2, with 9 bases lining up with TRBD1. The ends lost 4 bases at V and 6 bases at J; junction bases unmatched: 7. Per the germline V gene, CDR1 is SGHDT and CDR2 is YYEEEE. The CDR3 covers 14 residues.

This clone appeared a few times. V is TRBV19 and J is TRBJ2-2, with unresolved D. V gave up 2 bases and J gave up 7 bases, with 8 bases separating them. The germline V gene encodes CDR1 LNHDA and CDR2 SQIVND (reference sequence). There are 13 residues in the CDR3. As DNA, the CDR3 is TGTGCCAGTAGTATAATTCGAGGCGGGGAGCTGTTTTTT. Translating gives CASSIIRGGELFF.

CDR3 nucleotide sequence: TGTGCCAGCAGTCCGCCTGGGGGGTTTGATCAGCCCCAGCATTTT. Protein sequence: CASSPPGGFDQPQHF. The chain has TRBV28 and TRBJ1-5, with TRBD1 as a possible D gene (5 bases). The V and J ends lost 5 bases and 5 bases respectively, with 16 bases between them. Germline CDR1 and CDR2: MDHEN and SYDVKM. CDR3 length: 15 amino acids.

The chain has TRBV4-1 and TRBJ2-2; a possible D gene is TRBD1 (6 bases). The CDR3 length is 14 residues. Germline-derived CDR1 and CDR2 are MGHRA and YSYEKL. Trimming pared 5 bases from V and 5 bases from J, leaving 12 bases between. The CDR3 loop reads CASSNYGQTGELFF. The CDR3 bases are TGCGCCAGCAGCAACTACGGACAGACCGGGGAGCTGTTTTTT.

V usage is TRBV5-4 and J usage is TRBJ2-2; 8 positions agree with TRBD1. V shed 0 bases, J shed 4 bases, and the junction held 8 bases outside the gene matches. The CDR3 has 17 amino acids. CDR1 SGHNT and CDR2 YYREEE come from the germline V gene (reference sequence). This CDR3 reads CASSLVFGQGPTGELFF. Written as DNA, the CDR3 is TGTGCCAGCAGCTTGGTATTCGGACAGGGCCCCACCGGGGAGCTGTTTTTT.